Listed below are T cell receptor beta chains from one sample, sequenced in a study of shared clonotypes between healthy human individuals. Method: immunoSEQ multiplex PCR; TCRdb's copy keeps in-frame clones and lacks some. The sample shows roughly 530,000 clones, around 96% of them seen only once. Sequenced: naive CD4+ T cells sorted from blood. These receptors all stem from a woman in her 30s in good health. The CDR3 runs from the conserved cysteine through the conserved F or W. The order of the fields is CDR3 protein, CDR3 DNA, J gene, D gene, V gene, clone size. D genes are given only for firm matches. A row's size may be missing; if present it is once, few, many or a size class.

CASSKQEGRNHNEQFF,TGTGCCAGCAGCAAACAGGAGGGACGGAATCACAATGAGCAGTTCTTC,TRBJ2-1,-,TRBV11-1,-
CASSYSDRWAADTQYF,TGTGCCAGCAGTTATTCGGACAGGTGGGCTGCAGATACGCAGTATTTT,TRBJ2-3,TRBD1,TRBV27,once
CASSLGSSGRASDTQYF,TGCGCCAGCAGCTTGGGGTCTAGCGGGAGGGCATCAGATACGCAGTATTTT,TRBJ2-3,TRBD2,TRBV5-1,-
CASSMGAGLKFF,TGTGCCAGTAGTATGGGAGCGGGGCTCAAGTTCTTC,TRBJ2-1,TRBD2,TRBV19,-
CASRTGTSYSYEQYF,TGTGCAAGTCGGACCGGGACTTCCTACTCCTACGAGCAGTACTTC,TRBJ2-7,-,TRBV12-2,once
CASSFGRFGYTF,TGTGCCAGCAGTTTTGGACGGTTTGGCTACACCTTC,TRBJ1-2,-,TRBV28,once
CASKITSRGNTEAFF,TGTGCCAGTAAAATTACGAGTCGTGGGAACACTGAAGCTTTCTTT,TRBJ1-1,-,TRBV19,-
CASSWGKRGGTEAFF,TGTGCCAGCAGCTGGGGTAAAAGGGGAGGGACTGAAGCTTTCTTT,TRBJ1-1,-,TRBV6-5,-
CASSGTGNYGYTF,TGCGCCAGCAGCGGGACAGGGAACTATGGCTACACCTTC,TRBJ1-2,TRBD1,TRBV4-1,-
CASSLVGQGGNQPQHF,TGTGCCAGCAGTTTAGTGGGACAGGGGGGCAATCAGCCCCAGCATTTT,TRBJ1-5,TRBD1,TRBV27,-
CASSEVGTGSISPGYTF,TGTGCCAGCAGTGAAGTAGGAACAGGTAGTATATCTCCTGGCTACACCTTC,TRBJ1-2,-,TRBV6-1,-
CASSPWLAGGQETQYF,TGTGCCAGCTCCCCTTGGTTGGCGGGAGGCCAAGAGACCCAGTACTTC,TRBJ2-5,TRBD2,TRBV18,-
CASSFITGTGVREQYF,TGTGCCAGCAGTTTTATCACCGGGACAGGGGTTAGGGAGCAGTACTTC,TRBJ2-7,TRBD1,TRBV28,-
CASSSNWGNQPQHF,TGTGCCAGCAGTTCAAATTGGGGGAATCAGCCCCAGCATTTT,TRBJ1-5,-,TRBV27,-
CASSFGLAGAGELFF,TGTGCCAGCAGCTTTGGGCTAGCGGGAGCCGGGGAGCTGTTTTTT,TRBJ2-2,TRBD2,TRBV7-7,-
CASSDPSGNTIYF,TGCGCCAGCAGCGACCCCTCTGGAAACACCATATATTTT,TRBJ1-3,-,TRBV5-1,-
CASSKTDSLNQPQHF,TGTGCCAGTAGTAAAACCGACAGCCTAAATCAGCCCCAGCATTTT,TRBJ1-5,-,TRBV19,-
CASSTRTSGVTDTQYF,TGTGCCAGCAGCACGCGGACTAGTGGTGTGACAGATACGCAGTATTTT,TRBJ2-3,TRBD2,TRBV7-2,-
CASSYRRSNTGELFF,TGTGCCAGCAGTTACAGAAGGTCGAACACCGGGGAGCTGTTTTTT,TRBJ2-2,-,TRBV6-5,-
CASRGVAGGLETQYF,TGTGCCAGCAGAGGGGTGGCGGGAGGGCTTGAGACCCAGTACTTC,TRBJ2-5,TRBD2,TRBV11-2,-
CAISPGQGTNEKLFF,TGTGCCATCAGTCCGGGACAAGGGACTAATGAAAAACTGTTTTTT,TRBJ1-4,-,TRBV10-3,-
CSVDARGGREQYF,TGCAGCGTTGATGCTCGAGGGGGGCGCGAGCAGTACTTC,TRBJ2-7,-,TRBV29-1,once
CASSMIGSVLPFEKLFF,TGTGCCAGTAGTATGATTGGCTCCGTCCTCCCCTTTGAAAAACTGTTTTTT,TRBJ1-4,-,TRBV19,-
CASSLDHEQFF,TGCGCCAGCAGCTTGGACCATGAGCAGTTCTTC,TRBJ2-1,-,TRBV5-1,-
CASSLVSSVPELFF,TGTGCCAGCAGCTTAGTTTCTAGCGTGCCAGAGCTGTTTTTT,TRBJ2-2,-,TRBV11-3,-
CASSLSPYGYTF,TGTGCCAGCAGTTTATCTCCTTATGGCTACACCTTC,TRBJ1-2,-,TRBV28,-
CATSRSYRDSNSPLHF,TGTGCCACCAGCAGATCTTACCGGGACAGTAATTCACCCCTCCACTTT,TRBJ1-6,TRBD1,TRBV15,-
CAGERGNTIYF,TGTGCCGGAGAACGTGGAAACACCATATATTTT,TRBJ1-3,-,TRBV30,-
CASSRSGSGETQYF,TGTGCCAGCAGCCGTAGCGGGAGTGGAGAGACCCAGTACTTC,TRBJ2-5,TRBD2,TRBV7-2,-
CSAASVATQYF,TGCAGCGCCGCTAGCGTTGCTACGCAGTATTTT,TRBJ2-3,-,TRBV29-1,-
CASGLHRGRFYEQYF,TGTGCTAGTGGTTTACACAGGGGGCGCTTCTACGAGCAGTACTTC,TRBJ2-7,TRBD1,TRBV12-5,-
CASRIGLYTEAFF,TGTGCCAGCAGGATCGGGTTGTACACTGAAGCTTTCTTT,TRBJ1-1,-,TRBV28,-
CASSQETGPTGELFF,TGTGCCAGCAGCCAAGAGACAGGGCCCACCGGGGAGCTGTTTTTT,TRBJ2-2,TRBD1,TRBV4-2,-
CATSRNPAQGAVQYF,TGTGCCACCAGCAGAAATCCGGCTCAGGGGGCCGTGCAGTACTTC,TRBJ2-7,TRBD1,TRBV15,-
CASSLRTSGGGYEQYF,TGTGCCAGCAGCCTCCGGACTAGCGGGGGGGGCTACGAGCAGTACTTC,TRBJ2-7,TRBD2,TRBV28,-
CAIKGSNTEAFF,TGTGCCATCAAAGGCTCGAACACTGAAGCTTTCTTT,TRBJ1-1,-,TRBV10-3,-
CASSPDGPGGRQYEQYF,TGCGCCAGCAGCCCTGATGGCCCAGGTGGACGTCAATACGAGCAGTACTTC,TRBJ2-7,-,TRBV4-1,-
CASSLDGPSDTQHF,TGTGCCAGCAGCTTAGATGGGCCTTCGGACACACAGCATTTT,TRBJ1-5,-,TRBV11-2,-
CASSFQLPYGYTF,TGTGCCAGCAGCTTCCAACTGCCCTATGGCTACACCTTC,TRBJ1-2,-,TRBV7-2,-
CASSQGLAGVGETQYF,TGTGCCAGCAGCCAGGGACTAGCGGGGGTGGGGGAGACCCAGTACTTC,TRBJ2-5,TRBD2,TRBV7-7,-
CASSLGEHLQETQYF,TGCGCCAGCAGCTTGGGGGAACATCTCCAAGAGACCCAGTACTTC,TRBJ2-5,-,TRBV5-1,-
CASSLSGVDEAFF,TGTGCCAGCAGCTTATCAGGGGTTGATGAAGCTTTCTTT,TRBJ1-1,-,TRBV7-6,-
CASSKPGQGTNQPQHF,TGTGCCAGCAGCAAACCGGGACAGGGGACCAATCAGCCCCAGCATTTT,TRBJ1-5,-,TRBV21-1,once
CASIPLAGVDEQFF,TGCGCCAGCATTCCACTAGCGGGAGTGGATGAGCAGTTCTTC,TRBJ2-1,TRBD2,TRBV10-1,-
CASSFASNYGYTF,TGTGCCAGCAGCTTCGCCTCTAACTATGGCTACACCTTC,TRBJ1-2,-,TRBV7-9,-
CASSEALLVGTQYF,TGTGCCAGCAGTGAAGCGCTACTAGTGGGGACCCAGTACTTC,TRBJ2-5,-,TRBV2,once
CASSRDRAEQYF,TGTGCCAGCAGCCGCGACAGGGCCGAGCAGTACTTC,TRBJ2-7,TRBD1,TRBV7-9,-